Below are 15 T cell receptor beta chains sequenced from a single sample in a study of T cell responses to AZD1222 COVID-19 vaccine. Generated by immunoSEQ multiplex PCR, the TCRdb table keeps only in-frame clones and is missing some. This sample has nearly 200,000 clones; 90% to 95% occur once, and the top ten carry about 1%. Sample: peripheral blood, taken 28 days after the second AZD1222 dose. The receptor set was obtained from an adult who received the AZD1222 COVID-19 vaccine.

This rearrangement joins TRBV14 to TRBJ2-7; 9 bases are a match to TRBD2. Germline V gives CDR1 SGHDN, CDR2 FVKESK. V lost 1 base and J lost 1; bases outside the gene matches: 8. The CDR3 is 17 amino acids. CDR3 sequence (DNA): TGTGCCAGCAGCCAAGCCTATAGCGGGGGCGGGTCCTACGAGCAGTACTTC. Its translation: CASSQAYSGGGSYEQYF.

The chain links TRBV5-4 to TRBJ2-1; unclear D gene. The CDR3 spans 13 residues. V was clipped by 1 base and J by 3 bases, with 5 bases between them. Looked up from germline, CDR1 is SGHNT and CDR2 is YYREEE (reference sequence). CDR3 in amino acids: CASSLSDYNEQFF. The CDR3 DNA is TGTGCCAGCAGCTTGAGCGACTACAATGAGCAGTTCTTC.

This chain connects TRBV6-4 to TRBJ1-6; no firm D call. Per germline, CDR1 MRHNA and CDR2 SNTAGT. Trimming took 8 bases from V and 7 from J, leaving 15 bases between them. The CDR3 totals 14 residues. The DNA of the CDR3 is TGTGCCAGCGCCCCAGGCTTCGGGAATTCACCCCTCCACTTT. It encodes CASAPGFGNSPLHF.

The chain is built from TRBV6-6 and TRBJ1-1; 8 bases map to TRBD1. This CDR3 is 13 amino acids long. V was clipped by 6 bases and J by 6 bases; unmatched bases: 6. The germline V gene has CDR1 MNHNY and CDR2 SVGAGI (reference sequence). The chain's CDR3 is CASRTGQASEAFF. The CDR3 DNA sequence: TGTGCCAGCAGAACGGGACAGGCGTCTGAAGCTTTCTTT.

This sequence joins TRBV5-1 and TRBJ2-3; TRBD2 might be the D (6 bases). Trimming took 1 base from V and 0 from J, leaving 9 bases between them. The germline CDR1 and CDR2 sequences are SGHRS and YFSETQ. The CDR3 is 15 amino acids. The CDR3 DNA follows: TGCGCCAGCAGCTTGTCTGCGGGAAGCACAGATACGCAGTATTTT. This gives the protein CASSLSAGSTDTQYF.

For the CDR3, the DNA is TGTGCCAGCAGCATGGGACTAGCGAAATCCGGGGAGCTGTTTTTT. Translated: CASSMGLAKSGELFF. The chain carries TRBV7-2 and TRBJ2-2, with TRBD2 matching 10 bases. V lost 5 bases to trimming and J lost 6 bases; unmatched junction nucleotides: 6. Germline CDR1 SGHTA, CDR2 FQGNSA. The CDR3 covers 15 residues. Full variable domain (remainder filled in from reference TRBV7-2 and TRBJ2-2): GAGVSQSPSNKVTEKGKDVELRCDPISGHTALYWYRQSLGQGLEFLIYFQGNSAPDKSGLPSDRFSAERTGGSVSTLTIQRTQQEDSAVYLCASSMGLAKSGELFFGEGSRLTVL.

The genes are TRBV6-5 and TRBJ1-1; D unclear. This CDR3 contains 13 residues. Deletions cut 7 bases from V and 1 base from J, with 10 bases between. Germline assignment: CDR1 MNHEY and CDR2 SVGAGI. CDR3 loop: CASTQSRNTEAFF. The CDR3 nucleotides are TGTGCCAGCACCCAGTCCCGGAACACTGAAGCTTTCTTT.

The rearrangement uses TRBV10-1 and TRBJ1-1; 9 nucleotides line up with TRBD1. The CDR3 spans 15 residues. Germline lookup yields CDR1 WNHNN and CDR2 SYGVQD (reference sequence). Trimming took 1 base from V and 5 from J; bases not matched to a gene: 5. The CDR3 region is CASSEFEGQGTEAFF. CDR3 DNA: TGCGCCAGCAGTGAGTTTGAGGGACAGGGAACTGAAGCTTTCTTT.

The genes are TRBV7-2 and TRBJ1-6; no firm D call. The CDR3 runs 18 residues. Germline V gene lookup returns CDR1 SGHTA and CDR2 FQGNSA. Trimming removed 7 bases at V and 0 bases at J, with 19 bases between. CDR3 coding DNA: TGTGCCAGCACTTTAGCGGGCGGAGTACTCTCCTATAATTCACCCCTCCACTTT. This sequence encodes CASTLAGGVLSYNSPLHF. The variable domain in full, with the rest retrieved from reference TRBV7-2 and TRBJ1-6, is GAGVSQSPSNKVTEKGKDVELRCDPISGHTALYWYRQSLGQGLEFLIYFQGNSAPDKSGLPSDRFSAERTGGSVSTLTIQRTQQEDSAVYLCASTLAGGVLSYNSPLHFGNGTRLTVT.

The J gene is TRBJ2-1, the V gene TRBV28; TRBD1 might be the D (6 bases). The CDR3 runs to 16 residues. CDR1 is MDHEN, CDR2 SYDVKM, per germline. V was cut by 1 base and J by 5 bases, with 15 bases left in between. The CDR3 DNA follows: TGTGCCAGCAGTTTATATCGCCAGGGGTGGAACAATGAGCAGTTCTTC. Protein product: CASSLYRQGWNNEQFF.

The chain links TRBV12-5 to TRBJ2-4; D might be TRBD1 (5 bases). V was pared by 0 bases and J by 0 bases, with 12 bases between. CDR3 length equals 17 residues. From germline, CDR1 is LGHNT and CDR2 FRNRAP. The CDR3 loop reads CASGLVIDRSAKNIQYF. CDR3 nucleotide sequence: TGTGCTAGTGGTTTGGTCATCGACAGATCAGCCAAAAACATTCAGTACTTC.

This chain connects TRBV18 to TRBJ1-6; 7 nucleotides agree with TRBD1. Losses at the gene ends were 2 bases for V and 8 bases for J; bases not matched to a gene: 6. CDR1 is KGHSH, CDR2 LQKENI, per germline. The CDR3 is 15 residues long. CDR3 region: CASSPRQGEYSPLHF. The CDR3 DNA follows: TGTGCCAGCTCACCAAGGCAGGGGGAGTATTCACCCCTCCACTTT.

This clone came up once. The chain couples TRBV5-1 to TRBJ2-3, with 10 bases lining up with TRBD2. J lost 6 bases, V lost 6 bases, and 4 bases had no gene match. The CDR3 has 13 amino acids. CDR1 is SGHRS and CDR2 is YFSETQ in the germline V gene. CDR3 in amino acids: CASTAGGLDTQYF. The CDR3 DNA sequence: TGCGCCAGCACAGCGGGGGGGCTGGATACGCAGTATTTT. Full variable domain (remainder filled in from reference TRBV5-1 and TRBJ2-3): KAGVTQTPRYLIKTRGQQVTLSCSPISGHRSVSWYQQTPGQGLQFLFEYFSETQRNKGNFPGRFSGRQFSNSRSEMNVSTLELGDSALYLCASTAGGLDTQYFGPGTRLTVL.

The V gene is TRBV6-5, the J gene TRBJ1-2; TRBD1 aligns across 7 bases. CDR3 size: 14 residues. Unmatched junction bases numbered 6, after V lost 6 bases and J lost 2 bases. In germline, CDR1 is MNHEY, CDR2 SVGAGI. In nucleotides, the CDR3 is TGTGCCAGCAGGCGAGACAGGGTGAACTATGGCTACACCTTC. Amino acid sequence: CASRRDRVNYGYTF.

CDR3 sequence: CASSGAGTGGHEKLFF. The CDR3 nucleotides read TGCGCCAGCAGCGGGGCCGGGACAGGGGGGCATGAAAAACTGTTTTTT. This sequence joins TRBV5-1 and TRBJ1-4; 11 nucleotides line up with TRBD1. V lost 4 bases, J lost 6 bases, and 8 bases stayed unmatched. CDR1 and CDR2 (germline): SGHRS, YFSETQ. There are 16 residues in the CDR3.